This is a list of T cell receptor beta chains from one sample in a study of cytomegalovirus exposure and HLA in healthy donors. Repertoires were generated with immunoSEQ multiplex PCR, while TCRdb's copy carries only in-frame clones and drops some. The profile shows about 140,000 clones, more than 70% of them singletons. The sequencing input was PBMCs. All receptors come from a man aged 50-59 years in good health and CMV-seronegative. Both conserved end residues are part of each CDR3. The order of the fields is clone size, J gene, V gene, D gene, CDR3 DNA, CDR3 protein. D genes are given only for firm matches. Clone size is stated in some rows and not others, as once, few, many or a class when expanded.

>-|TRBJ2-1|TRBV19|-
TGTGCCAGTAGTATTCAGTCCGGGTCTATCGATGAGCAGTTCTTC
CASSIQSGSIDEQFF
>-|TRBJ2-1|TRBV7-2|-
TGTGCCAGCAGCTCCCACGCAGGGGCAAAGGATGAGCAGTTCTTC
CASSSHAGAKDEQFF
>few|TRBJ2-3|TRBV5-1|-
TGCGCCAGCAGCTTGTCAGGGGCCGAGGCAGATACGCAGTATTTT
CASSLSGAEADTQYF
>few|TRBJ1-5|TRBV6-4|TRBD1
TGTGCCAGCAGTGACGCGGGACAGGGGAGAAATCAGCCCCAGCATTTT
CASSDAGQGRNQPQHF
>-|TRBJ2-7|TRBV6-1|TRBD1
TGTGCCAGCAGTGTAGACAGGGGAGGATACGAGCAGTACTTC
CASSVDRGGYEQYF
>-|TRBJ1-2|TRBV15|TRBD1
TGTGCCACCAGCATGTTTTCAGGGGGCAACTATGGCTACACCTTC
CATSMFSGGNYGYTF
>-|TRBJ1-5|TRBV5-1|-
TGCGCCAGCAGTCAGGGCCACATTAATAGCAATCAGCCCCAGCATTTT
CASSQGHINSNQPQHF
>-|TRBJ2-5|TRBV28|TRBD2
TGTGCCAGCAGTACCCTAGCGGGTAGGCAAGAGACCCAGTACTTC
CASSTLAGRQETQYF
>once|TRBJ2-6|TRBV27|-
TGTGCCAGCAGTTTGTACCTTCCAGGGGTTAACTCTGGGGCCAACGTCCTGACTTTC
CASSLYLPGVNSGANVLTF
>-|TRBJ1-1|TRBV5-4|TRBD1
TGTGCCAGCAGCCTTCCGGGACAGGGACAGGTTGGCACTGAAGCTTTCTTT
CASSLPGQGQVGTEAFF
>-|TRBJ2-5|TRBV18|-
TGTGCCAGCTCACCACCGAGGGAGACCCAGTACTTC
CASSPPRETQYF
>-|TRBJ2-6|TRBV4-1|-
TGCGCCAGCAGCCAAGTGGGAGGCGCTGGGGCCAACGTCCTGACTTTC
CASSQVGGAGANVLTF
>few|TRBJ2-7|TRBV2|TRBD1
TGTGCCAGCAGGGACGGGACAGGGGGAAGGTACGAGCAGTACTTC
CASRDGTGGRYEQYF
>-|TRBJ2-3|TRBV5-1|-
TGCGCCAGCAGTTTCCTAGCTGATAGCACAGATACGCAGTATTTT
CASSFLADSTDTQYF
>few|TRBJ2-3|TRBV27|-
TGTGCCAGCAGTTCTTTCGGCACAGATACGCAGTATTTT
CASSSFGTDTQYF
>once|TRBJ2-3|TRBV7-7|TRBD2
TGTGCCAGCAGCTTAGGAGTAGCGGGGGGGCGAGATACGCAGTATTTT
CASSLGVAGGRDTQYF
>-|TRBJ2-6|TRBV2|TRBD1
TGTGCCAACCCCCGGGACAGAGACTCTGGGGCCAACGTCCTGACTTTC
CANPRDRDSGANVLTF
>-|TRBJ1-4|TRBV29-1|TRBD1
TGCAGCGTGGCCAACAGGGGGAATGAAAAACTGTTTTTT
CSVANRGNEKLFF
>-|TRBJ2-3|TRBV11-2|TRBD2
TGTGCCAGCAGAGCGGGGCCTAGCACAGATACGCAGTATTTT
CASRAGPSTDTQYF
>-|TRBJ2-1|TRBV6-6|TRBD1
TGTGCCAGCACTGGGGGGACAGGGTTATCAATAGAGCAGTTCTTC
CASTGGTGLSIEQFF
>-|TRBJ1-5|TRBV18|-
TGTGCCAGCTCACCACCGTGGGAGGGGAGCAATCAGCCCCAGCATTTT
CASSPPWEGSNQPQHF
>-|TRBJ2-2|TRBV7-3|-
TGTGCCAGCAGCTTAGCACAGGGTACCGGGGAGCTGTTTTTT
CASSLAQGTGELFF
>once|TRBJ1-1|TRBV9|-
TGTGCCAGCAGCGAGATGGGAGGGACTGAAGCTTTCTTT
CASSEMGGTEAFF